A selection of T cell receptor beta chains follows, all from one sample in a study of T cell responses to AZD1222 COVID-19 vaccine. Here immunoSEQ multiplex PCR was the method, and the copy in TCRdb shows in-frame clones only, minus some. This table has more than 85,000 clones, about 81% appearing once. Sample: peripheral blood, taken on day 0 of AZD1222 vaccination. The receptors derive from an adult in good health. Both conserved end residues are part of each CDR3. The D gene is left open where the match is weak.

v_call,cdr3_length,d_call,j_call,cdr3_nt,cdr3_aa
TRBV18,13,.,TRBJ2-7,TGTGCCAGCTCACGAGGACAGAACTACGAGCAGTACTTC,CASSRGQNYEQYF
TRBV5-6,14,.,TRBJ2-5,TGTGCCAGCAGCTTGAGGGCAGGGTGGGAGACCCAGTACTTC,CASSLRAGWETQYF
TRBV5-1,16,.,TRBJ2-7,TGCGCCAGCAGCTTGGCGGGGAGAGGGCCGGCCTACGAGCAGTACTTC,CASSLAGRGPAYEQYF
TRBV5-6,12,.,TRBJ2-7,TGTGCCAGCAGCTTCCAGGGCTACGAGCAGTACTTC,CASSFQGYEQYF
TRBV5-1,12,.,TRBJ1-2,TGCGCCAGCAGCTTAAGTCTAGATGGCTACACCTTC,CASSLSLDGYTF
TRBV5-6,16,TRBD1,TRBJ1-1,TGTGCCAGCAGCTTGGGGACCAGCAGGGGGTTCGCTGAAGCTTTCTTT,CASSLGTSRGFAEAFF
TRBV12-5,16,.,TRBJ2-7,TGTGCTAGTGGTTTGTCCAGTAGCGGAGACATCTACGAGCAGTACTTC,CASGLSSSGDIYEQYF
TRBV18,16,.,TRBJ1-2,TGTGCCAGCTCACCACCAGGGAGGGAGATTGGGCGCGGCTACACCTTC,CASSPPGREIGRGYTF
TRBV9,14,.,TRBJ1-4,TGTGCCAGCAGCGTAGGACAGTATAATGAAAAACTGTTTTTT,CASSVGQYNEKLFF
TRBV10-3,18,.,TRBJ1-1,TGTGCCATCAGTGTAGACCTGAGAGAAACAGGGATGAACACTGAAGCTTTCTTT,CAISVDLRETGMNTEAFF
TRBV5-1,14,.,TRBJ1-3,TGCGCCAGCAGCTTGACGGGAACTGGAAACACCATATATTTT,CASSLTGTGNTIYF
TRBV4-1,14,TRBD1,TRBJ2-7,TGCGCCAGCAGCCAAGAGGACAGGGCCTACGAGCAGTACTTC,CASSQEDRAYEQYF
TRBV30,15,.,TRBJ1-5,TGTGCCTGGAGCACGAAAGGACCGGCGGTTACACCCCAGCATTTT,CAWSTKGPAVTPQHF